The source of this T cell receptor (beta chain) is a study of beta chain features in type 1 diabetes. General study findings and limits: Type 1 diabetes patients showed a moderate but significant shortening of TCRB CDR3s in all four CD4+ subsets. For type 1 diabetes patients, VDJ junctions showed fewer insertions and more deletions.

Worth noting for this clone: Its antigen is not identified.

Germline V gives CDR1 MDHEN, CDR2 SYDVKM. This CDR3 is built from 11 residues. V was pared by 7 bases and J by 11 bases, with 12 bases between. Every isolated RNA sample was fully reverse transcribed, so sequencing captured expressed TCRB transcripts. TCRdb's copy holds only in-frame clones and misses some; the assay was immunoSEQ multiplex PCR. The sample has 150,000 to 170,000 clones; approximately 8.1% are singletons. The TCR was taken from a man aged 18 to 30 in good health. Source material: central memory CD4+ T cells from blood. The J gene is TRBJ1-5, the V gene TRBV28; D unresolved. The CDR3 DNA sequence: TGTGCCAGCACTTATGGCCCAGCCCAGCATTTT. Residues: CASTYGPAQHF.